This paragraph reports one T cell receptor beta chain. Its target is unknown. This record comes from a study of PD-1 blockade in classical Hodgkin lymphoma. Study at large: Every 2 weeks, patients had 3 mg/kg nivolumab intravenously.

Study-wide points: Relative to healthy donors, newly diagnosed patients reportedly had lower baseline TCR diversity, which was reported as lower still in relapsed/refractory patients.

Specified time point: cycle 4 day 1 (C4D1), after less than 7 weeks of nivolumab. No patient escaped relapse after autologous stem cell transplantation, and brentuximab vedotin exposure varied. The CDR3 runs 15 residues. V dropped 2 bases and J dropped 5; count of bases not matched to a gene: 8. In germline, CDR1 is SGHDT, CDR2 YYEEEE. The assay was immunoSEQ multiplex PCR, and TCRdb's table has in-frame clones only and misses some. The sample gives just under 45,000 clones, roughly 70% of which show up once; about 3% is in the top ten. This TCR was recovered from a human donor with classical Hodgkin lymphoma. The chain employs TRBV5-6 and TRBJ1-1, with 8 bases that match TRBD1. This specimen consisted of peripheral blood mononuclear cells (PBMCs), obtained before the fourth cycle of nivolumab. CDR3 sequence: CASSLADRARTEAFF. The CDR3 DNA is TGTGCCAGCAGCTTAGCGGACAGGGCACGGACTGAAGCTTTCTTT.